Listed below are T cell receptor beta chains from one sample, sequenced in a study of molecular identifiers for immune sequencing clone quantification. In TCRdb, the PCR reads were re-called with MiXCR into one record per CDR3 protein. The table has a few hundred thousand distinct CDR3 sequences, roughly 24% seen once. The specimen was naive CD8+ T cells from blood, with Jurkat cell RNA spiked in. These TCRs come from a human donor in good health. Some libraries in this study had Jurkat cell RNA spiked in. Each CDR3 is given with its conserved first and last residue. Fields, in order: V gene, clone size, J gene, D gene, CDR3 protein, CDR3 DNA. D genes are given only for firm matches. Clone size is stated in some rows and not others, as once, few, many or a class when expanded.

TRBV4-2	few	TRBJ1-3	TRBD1	CASSHSVGDSYSGNTIYF	TGTGCCAGCAGCCACTCCGTGGGGGACAGTTACTCTGGAAACACCATATATTTT
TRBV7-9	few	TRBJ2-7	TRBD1	CASSLVGSGTGSYEQYF	TGTGCCAGCAGCTTAGTAGGTTCCGGGACAGGGAGCTACGAGCAGTACTTC
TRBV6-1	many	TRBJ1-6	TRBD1	CASSSRTGYNSPLHF	TGTGCCAGCAGCTCACGGACAGGCTATAATTCACCCCTCCACTTT
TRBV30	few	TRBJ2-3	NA	CAWSDVRGGTDTQYF	TGTGCCTGGAGTGACGTACGGGGTGGCACAGATACGCAGTATTTT
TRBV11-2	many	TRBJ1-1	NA	CASSFPGFEAFF	TGTGCCAGCAGCTTCCCAGGATTTGAAGCTTTCTTT
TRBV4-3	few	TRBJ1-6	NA	CASSQGRPEESQGPLHF	TGCGCCAGCAGCCAAGGAAGACCAGAGGAGTCCCAGGGACCCCTCCACTTT
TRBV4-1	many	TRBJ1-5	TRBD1	CASSQVWTGGNQPQHF	TGCGCCAGCAGCCAAGTGTGGACAGGGGGCAATCAGCCCCAGCATTTT
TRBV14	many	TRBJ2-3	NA	CASSHGDTSTDTQYF	TGTGCCAGCAGCCACGGGGACACTAGCACAGATACGCAGTATTTT
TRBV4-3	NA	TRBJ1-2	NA	CASSQSEQPYYYGYTF	TGCGCCAGCAGCCAATCCGAACAGCCTTATTACTATGGCTACACCTTC
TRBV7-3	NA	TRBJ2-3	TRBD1	CASSFTGTGLLWRKGTDTQYF	TGTGCCAGCAGCTTCACCGGGACAGGTCTTCTTTGGCGTAAGGGCACAGATACGCAGTATTTT
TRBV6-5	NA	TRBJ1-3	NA	CASSRGDPRPGNTIYF	TGTGCCAGCAGCCGCGGGGACCCCCGACCCGGAAACACCATATATTTT
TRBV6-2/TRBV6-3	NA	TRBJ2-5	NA	CASSYSGYQETQYF	TGTGCCAGCAGTTACAGCGGGTACCAAGAGACCCAGTACTTC
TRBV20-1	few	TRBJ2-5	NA	CSARDRRQVEETQYF	TGCAGTGCTAGAGATCGGAGGCAGGTGGAAGAGACCCAGTACTTC
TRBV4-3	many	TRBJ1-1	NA	CASSQVLNTEAFF	TGCGCCAGCAGCCAAGTTCTGAACACTGAAGCTTTCTTT
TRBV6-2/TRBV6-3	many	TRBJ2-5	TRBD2	CASSLAGTSGGPLEAQYF	TGTGCCAGCAGTTTAGCCGGGACTAGCGGGGGACCCCTCGAGGCCCAGTACTTC
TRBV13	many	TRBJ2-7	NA	CASRLDGRGEQYF	TGTGCCAGCAGATTAGATGGTCGGGGCGAGCAGTACTTC
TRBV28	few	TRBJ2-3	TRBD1	CASSAPGQGALVFDTQYF	TGTGCCAGCAGTGCGCCAGGACAGGGGGCCTTGGTATTTGATACGCAGTATTTT
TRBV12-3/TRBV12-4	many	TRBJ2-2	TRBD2	CASSLSGGSTGELFF	TGTGCCAGCAGTTTATCGGGGGGGTCGACCGGGGAGCTGTTTTTT
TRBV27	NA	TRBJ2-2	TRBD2	CASSLGLAGGELFF	TGTGCCAGCAGTTTGGGACTAGCTGGCGGGGAGCTGTTTTTT
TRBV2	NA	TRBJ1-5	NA	CASSDPDQPQHF	TGTGCCAGCAGTGACCCCGATCAGCCCCAGCATTTT
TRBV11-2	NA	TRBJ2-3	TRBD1	CARSFRTGHPSTDTQYF	TGTGCCAGGAGCTTTCGGACAGGTCATCCTAGCACAGATACGCAGTATTTT
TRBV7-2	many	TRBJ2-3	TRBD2	CASSLILAGVSDTQYF	TGTGCCAGCAGCTTAATACTAGCGGGAGTCTCAGATACGCAGTATTTT
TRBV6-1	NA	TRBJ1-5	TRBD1	CASSEEGQGAQPQHF	TGTGCCAGCAGTGAAGAGGGACAGGGCGCTCAGCCCCAGCATTTT
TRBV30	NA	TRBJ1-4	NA	CAWSDGAGLGTNENLFF	TGTGCCTGGAGTGATGGTGCGGGGCTGGGAACTAATGAAAACCTGTTTTTT
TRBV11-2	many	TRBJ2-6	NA	CASSSMGFGVLSRGNVLTF	TGTGCCAGCAGCTCGATGGGATTCGGGGTCTTAAGCAGAGGCAACGTCCTGACTTTC
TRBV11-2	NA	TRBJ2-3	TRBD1	CASSTAGTGHMDTQYF	TGTGCCAGCAGCACCGCCGGGACAGGTCACATGGATACGCAGTATTTT
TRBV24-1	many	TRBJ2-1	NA	CATSVSGTYNEQFF	TGTGCCACCAGTGTTAGCGGTACCTACAATGAGCAGTTCTTC
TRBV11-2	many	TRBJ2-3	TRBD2	CASSFSAGGPDTQYF	TGTGCCAGCAGCTTTTCAGCGGGGGGACCGGATACGCAGTATTTT
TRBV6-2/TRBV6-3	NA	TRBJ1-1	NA	CASSYRARGTEAFF	TGTGCCAGCAGCTACAGGGCCCGAGGGACTGAAGCTTTCTTT
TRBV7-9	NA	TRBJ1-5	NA	CASSGGLGNQPQHF	TGTGCCAGCAGCGGGGGACTGGGCAATCAGCCCCAGCATTTT
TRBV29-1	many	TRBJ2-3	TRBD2	CSVEYLREFNPPPDTQYF	TGCAGCGTTGAATACCTGCGGGAGTTCAACCCTCCCCCAGATACGCAGTATTTT